What follows is one T cell receptor (beta chain) and its context. This sample was taken from a study of blood T cell repertoires in COVID-19. Germline values: CDR1 SGHRS, CDR2 YFSETQ. With 4 bases removed from V and 0 bases from J, the gap between germline ends came to 5 bases. The CDR3 length is 14 residues. Assay: immunoSEQ multiplex PCR; the TCRdb copy retains only in-frame clones and omits some. In the table there are fewer than 250,000 clones, about nine tenths of which are singletons. The sequence came from a man aged 50-60 years with acute or convalescent COVID-19. The rearrangement joins TRBV5-1 to TRBJ1-6, with D hard to call. The sequenced material came from peripheral blood. The CDR3 region is CASSPGSYNSPLHF. CDR3 in DNA: TGCGCCAGCAGCCCCGGCTCCTATAATTCACCCCTCCACTTT.